This TCR beta chain was retrieved from a study of T cell clones after liver transplantation. The CDR3 is made up of 16 amino acids. Trimming shortened V by 1 base and J by 4 bases, and 16 bases separated the two germline ends. In germline, CDR1 is LNHDA, CDR2 SQIVND (reference sequence). Profiled with immunoSEQ multiplex PCR; TCRdb holds only in-frame clones, not every one. This table has about 72,000 clones, roughly nine tenths appearing once. The chain is built from TRBV19 and TRBJ1-2; possibly TRBD1 for D (5 bases). The sequence was collected from a human donor who received a liver transplant. Sample: CD4+ T cells from blood, taken before liver transplant. For the CDR3, the DNA is TGTGCCAGTAGTATAGGCAGGGTTGGTCTAGGCTATGGCTACACCTTC. Translated: CASSIGRVGLGYGYTF.